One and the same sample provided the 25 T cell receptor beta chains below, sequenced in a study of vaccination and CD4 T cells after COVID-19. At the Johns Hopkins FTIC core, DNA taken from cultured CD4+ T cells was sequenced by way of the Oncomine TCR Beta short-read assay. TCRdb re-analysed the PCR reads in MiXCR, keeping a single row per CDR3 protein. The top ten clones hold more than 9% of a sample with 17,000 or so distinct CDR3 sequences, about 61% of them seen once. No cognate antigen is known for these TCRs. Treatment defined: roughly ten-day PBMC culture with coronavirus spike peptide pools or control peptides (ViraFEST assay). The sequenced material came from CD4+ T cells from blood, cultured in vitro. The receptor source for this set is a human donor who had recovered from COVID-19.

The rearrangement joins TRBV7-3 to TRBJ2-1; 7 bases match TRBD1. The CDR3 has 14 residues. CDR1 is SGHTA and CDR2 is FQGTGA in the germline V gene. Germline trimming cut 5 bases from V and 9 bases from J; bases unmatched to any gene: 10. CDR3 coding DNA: TGTGCCAGCAGCCTAAGACAGGGCAGGAGTGAGCAGTTCTTC. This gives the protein CASSLRQGRSEQFF. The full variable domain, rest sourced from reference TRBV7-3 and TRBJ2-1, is GAGVSQTPSNKVTEKGKYVELRCDPISGHTALYWYRQSLGQGPEFLIYFQGTGAADDSGLPNDRFFAVRPEGSVSTLKIQRTERGDSAVYLCASSLRQGRSEQFFGPGTRLTVL.

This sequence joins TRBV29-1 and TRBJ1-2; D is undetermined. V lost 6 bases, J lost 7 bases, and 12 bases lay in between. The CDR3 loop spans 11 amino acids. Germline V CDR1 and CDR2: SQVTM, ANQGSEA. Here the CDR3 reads CSVVIRSGYTF. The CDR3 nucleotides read TGCAGCGTGGTAATAAGGAGTGGCTACACCTTC.

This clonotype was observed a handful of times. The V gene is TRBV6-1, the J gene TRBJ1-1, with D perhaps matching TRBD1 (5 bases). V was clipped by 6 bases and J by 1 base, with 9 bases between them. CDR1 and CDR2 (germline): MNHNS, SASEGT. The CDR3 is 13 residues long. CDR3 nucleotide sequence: TGTGCCAGCAGGCGGACACAGAACACTGAAGCTTTCTTT. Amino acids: CASRRTQNTEAFF.

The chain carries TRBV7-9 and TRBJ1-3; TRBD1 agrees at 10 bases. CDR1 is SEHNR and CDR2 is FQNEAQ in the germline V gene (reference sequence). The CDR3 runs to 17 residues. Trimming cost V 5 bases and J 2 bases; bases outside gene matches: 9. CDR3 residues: CASSQGQGFGAGNTIYF. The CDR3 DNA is TGTGCCAGCAGCCAGGGACAGGGGTTTGGAGCTGGAAACACCATATATTTT.

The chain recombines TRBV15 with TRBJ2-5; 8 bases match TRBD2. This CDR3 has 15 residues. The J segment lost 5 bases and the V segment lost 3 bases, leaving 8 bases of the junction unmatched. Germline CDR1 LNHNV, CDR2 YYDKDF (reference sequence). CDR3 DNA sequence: TGTGCCACCAGCAGCCGAGCGGGAGACGGGGAGACCCAGTACTTC. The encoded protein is CATSSRAGDGETQYF.

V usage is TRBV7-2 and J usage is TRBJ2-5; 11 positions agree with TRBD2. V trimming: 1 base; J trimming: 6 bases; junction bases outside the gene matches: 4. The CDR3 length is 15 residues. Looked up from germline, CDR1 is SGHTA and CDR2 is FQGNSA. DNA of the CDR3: TGTGCCAGCAGCTTAGTTAGCGGGGGGGCCCAGACCCAGTACTTC. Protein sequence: CASSLVSGGAQTQYF.

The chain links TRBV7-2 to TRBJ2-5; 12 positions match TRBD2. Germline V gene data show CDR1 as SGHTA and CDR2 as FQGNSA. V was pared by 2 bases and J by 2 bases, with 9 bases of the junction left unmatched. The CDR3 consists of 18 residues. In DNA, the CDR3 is TGTGCCAGCAGCTTAAGCCCCCGGCTAGCGGGGGGGCAAGAGACCCAGTACTTC. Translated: CASSLSPRLAGGQETQYF.

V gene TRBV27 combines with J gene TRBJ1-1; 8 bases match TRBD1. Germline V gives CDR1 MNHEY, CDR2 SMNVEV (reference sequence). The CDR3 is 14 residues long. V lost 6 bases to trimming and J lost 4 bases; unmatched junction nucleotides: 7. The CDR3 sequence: CASSRQGWGTEAFF. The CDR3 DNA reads TGTGCCAGCAGCCGACAGGGGTGGGGCACTGAAGCTTTCTTT.

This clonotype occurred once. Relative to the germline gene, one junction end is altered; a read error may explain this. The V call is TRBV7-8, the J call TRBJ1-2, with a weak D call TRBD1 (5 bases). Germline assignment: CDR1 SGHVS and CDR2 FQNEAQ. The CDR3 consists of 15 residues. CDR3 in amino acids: CASSLSLRALRGCTF. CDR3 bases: TGTGCCAGCAGCTTATCACTCAGGGCTCTTCGGGGCTGCACCTTC.

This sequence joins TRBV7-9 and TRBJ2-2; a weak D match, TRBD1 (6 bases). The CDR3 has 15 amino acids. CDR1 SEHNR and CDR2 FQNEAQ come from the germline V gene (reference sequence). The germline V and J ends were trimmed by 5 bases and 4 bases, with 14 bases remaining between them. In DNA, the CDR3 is TGTGCCAGCAGCCCAACAGGGTATGGCACCGGGGAGCTGTTTTTT. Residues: CASSPTGYGTGELFF.

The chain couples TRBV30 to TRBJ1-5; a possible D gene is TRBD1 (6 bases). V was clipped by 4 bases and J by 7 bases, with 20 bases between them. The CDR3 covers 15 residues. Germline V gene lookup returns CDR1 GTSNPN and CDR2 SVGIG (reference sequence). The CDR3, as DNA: TGTGCCTGGAAGACCGGGACAAACATAGGACAGCCCCAGCATTTT. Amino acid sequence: CAWKTGTNIGQPQHF.

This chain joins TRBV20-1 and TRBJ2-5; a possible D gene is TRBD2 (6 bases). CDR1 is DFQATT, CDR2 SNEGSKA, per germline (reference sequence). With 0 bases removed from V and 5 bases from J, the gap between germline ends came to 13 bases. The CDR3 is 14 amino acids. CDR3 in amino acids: CSARDSRAGETQYF. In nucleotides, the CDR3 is TGCAGTGCTAGAGATTCCCGGGCGGGGGAGACCCAGTACTTC.

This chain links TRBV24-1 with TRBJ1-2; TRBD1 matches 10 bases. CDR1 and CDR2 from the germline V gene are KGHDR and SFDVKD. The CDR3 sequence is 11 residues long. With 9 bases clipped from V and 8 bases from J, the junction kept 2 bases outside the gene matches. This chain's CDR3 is CATGTGVGYTF. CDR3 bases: TGTGCCACCGGGACAGGGGTAGGCTACACCTTC.

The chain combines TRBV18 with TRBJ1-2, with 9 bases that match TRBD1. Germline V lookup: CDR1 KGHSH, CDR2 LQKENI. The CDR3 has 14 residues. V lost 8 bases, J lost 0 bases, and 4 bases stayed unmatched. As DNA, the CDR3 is TGTGCCAGCCAGTGGACAGGGGCTAACTATGGCTACACCTTC. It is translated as CASQWTGANYGYTF.

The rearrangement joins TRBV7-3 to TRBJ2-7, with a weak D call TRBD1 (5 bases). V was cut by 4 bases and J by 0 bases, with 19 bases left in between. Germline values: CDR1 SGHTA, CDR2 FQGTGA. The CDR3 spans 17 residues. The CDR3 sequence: CASSSTVGQGTSYEQYF. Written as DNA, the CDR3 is TGTGCCAGCAGCTCCACAGTCGGGCAGGGTACCTCCTACGAGCAGTACTTC.

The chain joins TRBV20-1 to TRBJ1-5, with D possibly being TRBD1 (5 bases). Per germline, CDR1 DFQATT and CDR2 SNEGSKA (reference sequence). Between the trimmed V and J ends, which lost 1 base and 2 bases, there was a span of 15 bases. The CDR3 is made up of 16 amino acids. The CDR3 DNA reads TGCAGTGCTAGAGCTGGTGGGGCGAGTCGCAATCAGCCCCAGCATTTT. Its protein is CSARAGGASRNQPQHF.

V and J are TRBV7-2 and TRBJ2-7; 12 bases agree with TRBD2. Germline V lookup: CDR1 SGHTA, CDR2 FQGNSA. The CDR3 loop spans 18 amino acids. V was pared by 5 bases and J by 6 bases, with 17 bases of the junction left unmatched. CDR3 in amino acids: CASSNALTRTSGAGEQYF. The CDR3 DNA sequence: TGTGCCAGCAGCAATGCATTAACAAGGACTAGCGGGGCGGGCGAGCAGTACTTC.

Here the CDR3 reads CAGEYAPGTPTLITEAFF. The DNA of the CDR3 is TGTGCCGGCGAATACGCCCCCGGGACGCCAACTCTGATCACTGAAGCTTTCTTT. The chain uses TRBV2 and TRBJ1-1; maybe TRBD1 (5 bases). The CDR3 sequence is 18 residues long. Trimming took off 11 bases at V and 4 bases at J, with 32 bases between the two ends. CDR1 is SNHLY, CDR2 FYNNEI, per germline.

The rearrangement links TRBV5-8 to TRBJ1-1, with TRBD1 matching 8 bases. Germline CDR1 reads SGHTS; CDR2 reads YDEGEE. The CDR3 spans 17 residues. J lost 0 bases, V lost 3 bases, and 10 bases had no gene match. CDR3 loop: CASSSGQGVFVNTEAFF. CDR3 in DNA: TGTGCCAGCAGCTCAGGACAGGGCGTCTTCGTGAACACTGAAGCTTTCTTT.

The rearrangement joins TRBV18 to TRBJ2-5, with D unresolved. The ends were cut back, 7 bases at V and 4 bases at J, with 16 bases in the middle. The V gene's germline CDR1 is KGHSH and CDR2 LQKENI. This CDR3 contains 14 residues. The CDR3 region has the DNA TGTGCCAGCTTCCGCCCGGGTAATGGAGAGACCCAGTACTTC. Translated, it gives CASFRPGNGETQYF.

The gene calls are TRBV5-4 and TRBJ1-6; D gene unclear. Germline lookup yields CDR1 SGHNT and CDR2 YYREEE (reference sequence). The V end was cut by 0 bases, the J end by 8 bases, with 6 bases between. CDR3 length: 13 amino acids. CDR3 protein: CASSLVWDSPLHF. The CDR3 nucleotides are TGTGCCAGCAGCTTGGTCTGGGATTCACCCCTCCACTTT.

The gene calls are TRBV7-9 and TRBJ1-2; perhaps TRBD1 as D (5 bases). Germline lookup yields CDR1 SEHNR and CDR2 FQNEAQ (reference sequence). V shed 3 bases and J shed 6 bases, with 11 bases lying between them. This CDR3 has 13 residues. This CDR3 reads CASSLGQNNGYTF. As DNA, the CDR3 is TGTGCCAGCAGCTTGGGGCAGAACAATGGCTACACCTTC. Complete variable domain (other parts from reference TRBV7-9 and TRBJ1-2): DTGVSQNPRHKITKRGQNVTFRCDPISEHNRLYWYRQTLGQGPEFLTYFQNEAQLEKSRLLSDRFSAERPKGSFSTLEIQRTEQGDSAMYLCASSLGQNNGYTFGSGTRLTVV.

The CDR3 DNA reads TGTGCCAGCAGCCGTTACGGGGGGGCCAACGTCCTGACTTTC. It encodes CASSRYGGANVLTF. The chain recombines TRBV7-2 with TRBJ2-6; no firm D call. V was cut by 5 bases and J by 4 bases, with 9 bases left in between. Per the germline V gene, CDR1 is SGHTA and CDR2 is FQGNSA. The CDR3 totals 14 residues.

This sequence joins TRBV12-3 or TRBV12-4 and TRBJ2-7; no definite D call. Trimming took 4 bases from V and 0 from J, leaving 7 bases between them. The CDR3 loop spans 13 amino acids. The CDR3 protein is CASSSVNSYEQYF. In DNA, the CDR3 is TGTGCCAGCAGTTCGGTCAACTCCTACGAGCAGTACTTC.

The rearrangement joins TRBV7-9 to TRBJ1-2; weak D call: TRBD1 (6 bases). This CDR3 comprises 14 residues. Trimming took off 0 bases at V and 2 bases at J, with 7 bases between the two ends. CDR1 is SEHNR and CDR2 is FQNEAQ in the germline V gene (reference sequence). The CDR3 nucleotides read TGTGCCAGCAGCTTAGCGGGGGCCAACTATGGCTACACCTTC. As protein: CASSLAGANYGYTF.